A single sample gave rise to the 20 T cell receptor beta chains below, sequenced in a study of T-cell reconstitution after alpha-beta-depleted transplantation in children. Unique molecular identifiers were incorporated when the TCRbeta library was constructed. TCRdb re-called the PCR reads with MiXCR, one entry per CDR3 protein. The data contain about 470,000 distinct CDR3 sequences, roughly 44% of them singletons. The specimen comprised PBMCs, sampled before TCRalphabeta/CD19-depleted stem cell transplant. The receptor source for this set is a girl aged 2 to 10 with aplastic anemia, due to receive a stem cell transplant.

The chain uses TRBV28 and TRBJ1-2; D possibly corresponds to TRBD1 (5 bases). Trimming pared 6 bases from V and 6 bases from J, leaving 20 bases between. The CDR3 is made up of 15 amino acids. The germline V gene has CDR1 MDHEN and CDR2 SYDVKM. CDR3 sequence reads: CASSPGSRGGDGYTF. DNA of the CDR3: TGTGCCAGCAGCCCCGGGTCACGGGGCGGGGATGGCTACACCTTC.

This clonotype showed up just a few times. The limits of the CDR3 on the DNA are not certain, so only TCRdb's listed CDR3 is given. The J gene is TRBJ2-1, the V gene TRBV11-2; the D call TRBD1 from the table was never checked on the DNA. The CDR3 comprises 13 residues, both ends counted. Looked up from germline, CDR1 is SGHAT and CDR2 is FQNNGV. The CDR3 reads CASSLVAGGTASF.

V is TRBV5-1 and J is TRBJ2-3, with D possibly matching TRBD2 (6 bases). The CDR3 consists of 17 residues. In germline, CDR1 is SGHRS, CDR2 YFSETQ. V was pared by 0 bases and J by 2 bases, with 16 bases between. The chain's CDR3 is CASSLVQPGLYTDTQYF. The CDR3 bases are TGCGCCAGCAGCTTGGTTCAACCGGGACTCTACACAGATACGCAGTATTTT. Using reference TRBV5-1 and TRBJ2-3 for the parts outside the CDR3, the full variable domain is KAGVTQTPRYLIKTRGQQVTLSCSPISGHRSVSWYQQTPGQGLQFLFEYFSETQRNKGNFPGRFSGRQFSNSRSEMNVSTLELGDSALYLCASSLVQPGLYTDTQYFGPGTRLTVL.

This chain joins TRBV30 and TRBJ1-5, with TRBD1 as a possible D gene (5 bases). The germline V gene encodes CDR1 GTSNPN and CDR2 SVGIG (reference sequence). The CDR3 runs 13 residues. V was cut by 1 base and J by 6 bases, with 10 bases left in between. The CDR3 region is CAWSAGAGQPQHF. The CDR3 DNA sequence: TGTGCCTGGAGTGCCGGGGCAGGTCAGCCCCAGCATTTT. Supplemented by reference TRBV30 and TRBJ1-5, the full variable domain reads SQTIHQWPATLVQPVGSPLSLECTVEGTSNPNLYWYRQAAGRGLQLLFYSVGIGQISSEVPQNLSASRPQDRQFILSSKKLLLSDSGFYLCAWSAGAGQPQHFGDGTRLSIL.

At least ten counts were recorded for this clonotype. The CDR3 sequence is CASSLSTGDSPLHF. For the CDR3, the DNA is TGCGCCAGCAGCTTGTCCACAGGCGATTCACCCCTCCACTTT. The chain recombines TRBV5-1 with TRBJ1-6; tentatively, D is TRBD1 (5 bases). Between the trimmed V and J ends, which lost 1 base and 8 bases, there was a span of 10 bases. This CDR3 has 14 amino acids. CDR1 and CDR2 from the germline V gene are SGHRS and YFSETQ.

This clonotype was detected only a few times. The rearrangement links TRBV27 to TRBJ2-3; D may be TRBD1 (5 bases). This CDR3 region has 14 residues. V gave up 4 bases and J gave up 2 bases, with 10 bases separating them. CDR1 is MNHEY, CDR2 SMNVEV, per germline (reference sequence). CDR3 nucleotides: TGTGCCAGCAGTTGGGGCCGCAACACAGATACGCAGTATTTT. Its protein is CASSWGRNTDTQYF.

The chain recombines TRBV20-1 with TRBJ1-1; no definite D call. The CDR3 extends over 11 amino acids. V was trimmed by 6 bases and J by 1 base, leaving 6 bases between them. Germline CDR1 is DFQATT and CDR2 is SNEGSKA (reference sequence). The CDR3 DNA reads as TGCAGTGCCGGAAAGAACACTGAAGCTTTCTTT. This encodes CSAGKNTEAFF.

A few counts support this clonotype. The rearrangement joins TRBV5-1 to TRBJ2-5; 8 nucleotides align to TRBD2. The CDR3 runs to 17 residues. The trim removed 4 bases at V and 0 bases at J, leaving 11 bases unmatched. Germline V gives CDR1 SGHRS, CDR2 YFSETQ. CDR3 coding DNA: TGCGCCAGCAGCCTGGGGGCGGGAGGATCGTACCAAGAGACCCAGTACTTC. Protein product: CASSLGAGGSYQETQYF.

This clonotype was recorded many times. This chain uses TRBV5-1 with TRBJ2-1, with no clear D. The CDR3 totals 15 residues. V lost 4 bases, J lost 1 base, and 12 bases lay in between. Germline values: CDR1 SGHRS, CDR2 YFSETQ. This CDR3 is CASSIGSASYNEQFF. The DNA of the CDR3 is TGCGCCAGCAGCATCGGGTCGGCGTCCTACAATGAGCAGTTCTTC.

In its sample, this clonotype was seen a few times. The V gene is TRBV27, the J gene TRBJ2-7; D gene ambiguous. Trimming pared 7 bases from V and 5 bases from J, leaving 18 bases between. There are 14 residues in the CDR3. Germline V gene lookup returns CDR1 MNHEY and CDR2 SMNVEV (reference sequence). CDR3 in amino acids: CASILNVAPHEQYF. The CDR3 DNA is TGTGCCAGCATCCTCAATGTGGCACCCCACGAGCAGTACTTC.

This clonotype was detected many times. This chain joins TRBV7-2 and TRBJ2-3; D unclear. The germline gives CDR1 SGHTA, CDR2 FQGNSA. Trimming cost V 6 bases and J 4 bases, with 17 bases left between them. The CDR3 runs 15 residues. Here the CDR3 reads CASSSAGSHADTQYF. The CDR3 DNA sequence: TGTGCCAGCAGTTCAGCCGGGTCACACGCAGATACGCAGTATTTT.

This clonotype has at least ten counts. The V gene is TRBV15, the J gene TRBJ1-5; no clear D gene. Per the germline V gene, CDR1 is LNHNV and CDR2 is YYDKDF (reference sequence). V gave up 0 bases and J gave up 0 bases, with 12 bases separating them. The CDR3 spans 17 residues. As DNA, the CDR3 is TGTGCCACCAGCAGAGATAGGGTCGGGGATAGCAATCAGCCCCAGCATTTT. This sequence encodes CATSRDRVGDSNQPQHF.

This clonotype was detected only once. The chain is built from TRBV5-4 and TRBJ2-1; 10 bases fit TRBD1. Germline V gene lookup returns CDR1 SGHNT and CDR2 YYREEE (reference sequence). V gave up 3 bases and J gave up 4 bases; unmatched junction bases: 16. The CDR3 has 19 amino acids. The CDR3 sequence is CASSSNYRVGTGEYNEQFF. The CDR3 bases are TGTGCCAGCAGCTCGAACTACCGGGTCGGGACAGGGGAGTACAATGAGCAGTTCTTC. Drawing the rest from reference TRBV5-4 and TRBJ2-1, the complete variable domain is ETGVTQSPTHLIKTRGQQVTLRCSSQSGHNTVSWYQQALGQGPQFIFQYYREEENGRGNFPPRFSGLQFPNYSSELNVNALELDDSALYLCASSSNYRVGTGEYNEQFFGPGTRLTVL.

The V call is TRBV14, the J call TRBJ2-1; possible D gene TRBD2, 5 bases. Trimming shortened V by 0 bases and J by 8 bases, and 11 bases separated the two germline ends. Germline-derived CDR1 and CDR2 are SGHDN and FVKESK. There are 14 residues in the CDR3. CDR3 DNA sequence: TGTGCCAGCAGCCAAGAAAGGTGGACTGATGAGCAGTTCTTC. Its translation is CASSQERWTDEQFF.

This clonotype was counted many times. The J gene is TRBJ2-6, the V gene TRBV3-1; no definite D call. The V end lost 4 bases, the J end lost 2 bases, and 0 bases lay between the germline ends. The CDR3 spans 12 residues. From germline, CDR1 is LGHDT and CDR2 YNNKEL (reference sequence). CDR3 in amino acids: CASSPGANVLTF. The CDR3 DNA reads TGTGCCAGCAGCCCTGGGGCCAACGTCCTGACTTTC.

This clonotype was picked up one time. The chain recombines TRBV5-1 with TRBJ2-1; TRBD1 matches at 9 bases. There are 15 residues in the CDR3. CDR1 is SGHRS and CDR2 is YFSETQ in the germline V gene. V was pared by 6 bases and J by 8 bases, with 12 bases of the junction left unmatched. The CDR3 DNA is TGCGCCAGCACCTCCCAGGGGACAGGGTTCGATGAGCAGTTCTTC. This codes for CASTSQGTGFDEQFF. Variable domain in full (rest from reference TRBV5-1 and TRBJ2-1): KAGVTQTPRYLIKTRGQQVTLSCSPISGHRSVSWYQQTPGQGLQFLFEYFSETQRNKGNFPGRFSGRQFSNSRSEMNVSTLELGDSALYLCASTSQGTGFDEQFFGPGTRLTVL.

The CDR3 sequence is CASSWSITDTQYF. The CDR3 DNA reads TGTGCCAGCAGTTGGAGCATCACAGATACGCAGTATTTT. The genes are TRBV6-5 and TRBJ2-3; D gene unclear. V lost 4 bases to trimming and J lost 2 bases, with 7 bases between them. The CDR3 has 13 residues. Germline loops: CDR1 MNHEY, CDR2 SVGAGI.

This chain's CDR3 is CAWSVSDRVTDEQFF. The CDR3 coding sequence is TGTGCCTGGAGTGTATCGGACAGGGTTACCGATGAGCAGTTCTTC. The chain recombines TRBV30 with TRBJ2-1, with 8 nucleotides matching TRBD1. The V segment lost 0 bases and the J segment 8 bases; nucleotides outside the gene matches: 9. The germline V gene encodes CDR1 GTSNPN and CDR2 SVGIG (reference sequence). The CDR3 runs 15 residues.

This chain uses TRBV5-1 with TRBJ2-2, with 7 bases identical to TRBD1. Germline V gene lookup returns CDR1 SGHRS and CDR2 YFSETQ. V shed 4 bases, J shed 2 bases, and the junction held 11 bases outside the gene matches. This CDR3 region has 17 residues. The CDR3: CASSPGTASDNTGELFF. The CDR3 DNA reads as TGCGCCAGCAGCCCTGGGACAGCGAGTGATAACACCGGGGAGCTGTTTTTT.

The chain uses TRBV20-1 and TRBJ2-2; 9 bases agree with TRBD1. There are 14 residues in the CDR3. CDR1 and CDR2 from the germline V gene are DFQATT and SNEGSKA (reference sequence). V dropped 5 bases and J dropped 7; count of bases not matched to a gene: 8. The CDR3: CSAGTGPGGGELFF. The CDR3 DNA is TGCAGTGCTGGGACAGGGCCGGGTGGCGGGGAGCTGTTTTTT.